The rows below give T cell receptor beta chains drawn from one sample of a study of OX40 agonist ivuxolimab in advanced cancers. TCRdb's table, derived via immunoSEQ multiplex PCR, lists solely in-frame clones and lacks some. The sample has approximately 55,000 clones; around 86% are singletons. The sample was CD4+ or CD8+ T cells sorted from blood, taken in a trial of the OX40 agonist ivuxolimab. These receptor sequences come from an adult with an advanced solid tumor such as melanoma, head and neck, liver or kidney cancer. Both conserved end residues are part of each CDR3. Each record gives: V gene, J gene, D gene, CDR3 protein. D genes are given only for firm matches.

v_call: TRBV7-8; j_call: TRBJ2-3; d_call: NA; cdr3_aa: CASSLEHGTDTQYF
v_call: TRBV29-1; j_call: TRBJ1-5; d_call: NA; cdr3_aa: CSVVVSNQPQHF
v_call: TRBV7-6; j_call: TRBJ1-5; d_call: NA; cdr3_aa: CASSSFRAPYSNQPQHF
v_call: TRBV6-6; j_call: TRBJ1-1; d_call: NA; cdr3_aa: CASSSPQDKAFF
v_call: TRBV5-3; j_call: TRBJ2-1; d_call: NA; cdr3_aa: CARTPHNEQFF
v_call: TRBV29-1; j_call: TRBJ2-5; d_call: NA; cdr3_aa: CSAEGSWGETQYF
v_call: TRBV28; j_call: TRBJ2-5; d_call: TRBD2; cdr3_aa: CASSSVAGMAETQYF
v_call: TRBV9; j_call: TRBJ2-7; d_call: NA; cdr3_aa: CASSPRERRNRYEQYF
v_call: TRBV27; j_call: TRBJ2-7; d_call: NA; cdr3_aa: CASGRPRGHEQYF
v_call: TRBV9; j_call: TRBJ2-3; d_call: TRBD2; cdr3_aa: CASSVGGALTDTQYF
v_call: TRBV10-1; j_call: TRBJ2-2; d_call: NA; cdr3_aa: CASRARASGVGELFF
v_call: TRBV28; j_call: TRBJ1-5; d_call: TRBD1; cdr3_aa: CASSVDRDKVRWVNQPQHF
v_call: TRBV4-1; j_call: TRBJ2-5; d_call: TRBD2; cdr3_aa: CASSQGSGLAGETQYF
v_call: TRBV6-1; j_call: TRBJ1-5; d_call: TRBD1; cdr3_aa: CASSEGAGGTQPQHF
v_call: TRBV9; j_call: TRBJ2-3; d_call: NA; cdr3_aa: CASSGGLTQGLSTDTQYF
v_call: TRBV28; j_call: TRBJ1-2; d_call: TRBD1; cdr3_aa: CASRFGQGRNYGYTF
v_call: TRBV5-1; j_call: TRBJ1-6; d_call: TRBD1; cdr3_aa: CASSLSGQGVSPLHF
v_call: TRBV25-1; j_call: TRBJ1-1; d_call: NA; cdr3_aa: CASSLPGNTEAFF
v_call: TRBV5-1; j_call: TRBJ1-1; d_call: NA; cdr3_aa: CASSQMPGTLIAFF
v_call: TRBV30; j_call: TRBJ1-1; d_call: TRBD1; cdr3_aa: CAWSRGTGNTEAFF
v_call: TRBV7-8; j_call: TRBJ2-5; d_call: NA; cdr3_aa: CASSFNRDQETQYF
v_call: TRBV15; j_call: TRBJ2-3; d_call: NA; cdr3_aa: CATSRDSRLGVSDTQYF
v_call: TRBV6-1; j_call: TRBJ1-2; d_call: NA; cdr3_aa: CASSSTGPGGYTF
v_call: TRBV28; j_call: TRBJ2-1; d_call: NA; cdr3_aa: CASAGMGAGAIDNEQFF
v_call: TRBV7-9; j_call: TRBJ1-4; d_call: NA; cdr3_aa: CASSPKTFNEKLFF
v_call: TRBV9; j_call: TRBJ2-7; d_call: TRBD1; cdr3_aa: CASSVGAGGVYEQYF
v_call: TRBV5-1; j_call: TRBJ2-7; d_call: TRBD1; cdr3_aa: CASSLGIGQGATYEQYF